This TCR beta chain is from a study of T and B cells in COVID-19 patients. Across the study: The recovered patients had mostly mild to moderate COVID-19 with outpatient management. Median age was 34 years in the recovered cohort and around 67 years in the active-infection cohort. Of some 19 active-infection patients, about a dozen were critically ill with mechanical ventilation or extracorporeal membrane oxygenation.

TRB rearrangements were amplified by multiplex PCR with BIOMED2 TRB-A/B primers. TCRdb processed the multiplex PCR reads anew with MiXCR; each CDR3 protein has one entry. The sample comprises over 9,000 distinct CDR3 sequences, roughly 29% of which are singletons, and approximately 22% rests with the top ten. Germline values: CDR1 MNHNS, CDR2 SASEGT. The CDR3 contains 15 residues. Trimming left V 4 bases short and J 0 bases short, with 10 bases between. From blood, roughly 250-500 ng of genomic DNA served as TRB template. Only a few counts were recorded for this clonotype. The sequenced sample was blood. The receptor was isolated from a human donor who had recovered from COVID-19. The chain has TRBV6-1 and TRBJ1-5; TRBD1 is a possible D gene (5 bases). The CDR3 region has the DNA TGTGCCAGCAGTGGTCAGGGATATAGCAATCAGCCCCAGCATTTT. Encoded protein: CASSGQGYSNQPQHF.